A single sample is the source of the 8 T cell receptor beta chains below, sequenced in a study of vaccination and CD4 T cells after COVID-19. Treatment here: approximately 10-day PBMC culture with coronavirus spike peptide pools or control peptides (ViraFEST assay). An unexposed donor provided the CD4+ T cells, which were collected before the COVID-19 pandemic (2011-2018). Cultured CD4+ T cells had their DNA profiled by the Oncomine TCR Beta short-read assay. One entry per CDR3 protein, called by TCRdb with MiXCR from the PCR reads. The top ten hold more than 25% of the sample, which has about 6,400 distinct CDR3 sequences, around 51% seen once. The antigens these receptors bind are not known. Sequenced: CD4+ T cells from blood, cultured in vitro. The receptors were sampled from a human donor in good health.

This clonotype has just a few counts. The rearrangement joins TRBV10-2 to TRBJ1-6; TRBD1 matches 9 bases. Per the germline V gene, CDR1 is WSHSY and CDR2 is SAAADI. The CDR3 has 15 residues. With 9 bases clipped from V and 10 bases from J, the junction kept 13 bases outside the gene matches. The CDR3 loop reads CASRPTGQGDSPLHF. CDR3 coding DNA: TGCGCCAGTCGACCTACGGGACAGGGTGACTCACCCCTCCACTTT.

The J gene is TRBJ1-1, the V gene TRBV20-1, with D tentatively TRBD1 (6 bases). Trimming left V 5 bases short and J 7 bases short, with 20 bases between. This CDR3 has 14 residues. Germline values: CDR1 DFQATT, CDR2 SNEGSKA (reference sequence). CDR3 residues: CSAPGQRGHSEAFF. CDR3 bases: TGCAGTGCTCCCGGTCAAAGGGGACACAGTGAAGCTTTCTTT.

The chain has TRBV11-3 and TRBJ2-7; 11 bases agree with TRBD1. Germline V lookup: CDR1 SGHNT, CDR2 YENEEA. J gave up 1 base and V 5 bases, and 4 bases lay outside the gene matches. This CDR3 spans 15 amino acids. DNA for the CDR3: TGTGCCAGCAGCCCGGGACAGGGGGAATCCTACGAGCAGTACTTC. It codes for CASSPGQGESYEQYF. The full variable domain, its missing parts supplied by reference TRBV11-3 and TRBJ2-7, is EAGVVQSPRYKIIEKKQPVAFWCNPISGHNTLYWYLQNLGQGPELLIRYENEEAVDDSQLPKDRFSAERLKGVDSTLKIQPAELGDSAVYLCASSPGQGESYEQYFGPGTRLTVT.

There are a few counts of this clonotype. The rearrangement joins TRBV20-1 to TRBJ1-2; 7 bases align to TRBD1. There are 12 residues in the CDR3. The V gene's germline CDR1 is DFQATT and CDR2 SNEGSKA (reference sequence). V shed 4 bases, J shed 8 bases, and the junction held 7 bases outside the gene matches. The chain's CDR3 is CSATRTGQGYTF. The CDR3 DNA is TGCAGTGCTACGAGGACAGGACAAGGCTACACCTTC.

This clonotype was observed a few times. The chain has TRBV19 and TRBJ1-1, with D hard to call. Germline V gene lookup returns CDR1 LNHDA and CDR2 SQIVND (reference sequence). The CDR3 length is 8 residues. CDR3 sequence reads: CSVGEAFF. The CDR3 region has the DNA TGTTCCGTGGGAGAAGCTTTCTTT.

The rearrangement links TRBV6-1 to TRBJ1-2, with D uncertain. The V end was cut by 1 base, the J end by 2 bases, with 5 bases between. Germline V CDR1 and CDR2: MNHNS, SASEGT. The CDR3 has 13 amino acids. The CDR3 sequence: CASSEGQNYGYTF. In DNA form, the CDR3 reads TGTGCCAGCAGTGAAGGTCAGAACTATGGCTACACCTTC.

The chain employs TRBV19 and TRBJ1-6; D unclear. The germline V and J ends were trimmed by 3 bases and 7 bases, with 16 bases remaining between them. The CDR3 runs 16 residues. Germline values: CDR1 LNHDA, CDR2 SQIVND (reference sequence). For the CDR3, the DNA is TGTGCCAGTAGTATTGGATGGTGGGGAGACAATTCACCCCTCCACTTT. This codes for CASSIGWWGDNSPLHF.

The chain links TRBV27 to TRBJ1-1; 8 bases line up with TRBD1. This CDR3 spans 14 amino acids. Germline V gene sequence: CDR1 MNHEY, CDR2 SMNVEV (reference sequence). The V gene end was trimmed by 2 bases and the J gene end by 5 bases; junction bases not matched to a gene: 4. The CDR3 nucleotides are TGTGCCAGCAGTTTAGGGACAGGAAGGACTGAAGCTTTCTTT. It specifies CASSLGTGRTEAFF.